Below, 22 T cell receptor beta chains from the same sample are listed, as sequenced in a study of CD8+CD57+ T cells in acquired aplastic anemia. Genomic DNA was employed as the template in profiling TCR beta VDJ and CDR3. MiXCR, applied by TCRdb to the reads, yields one record per CDR3 protein. The sample shows 150,000 to 200,000 distinct CDR3 sequences, 48% of them seen only once. Sequenced patients had shown CD8+CD57+ cell expansion by flow cytometry. Sequenced input: sorted CD4+, CD8+, or CD8+CD57+ T cells (not recorded which) from PBMCs. All receptors come from a human donor with aplastic anemia.

V is TRBV7-3 and J is TRBJ2-1; 11 nucleotides align to TRBD2. This CDR3 is 15 amino acids long. Germline values: CDR1 SGHTA, CDR2 FQGTGA. The J segment lost 3 bases and the V segment lost 3 bases, leaving 1 base of the junction unmatched. CDR3 sequence: CASSLGTSGYNEQFF. Here the CDR3 DNA reads TGTGCCAGCAGCTTGGGGACTAGCGGCTACAATGAGCAGTTCTTC.

The chain joins TRBV7-3 to TRBJ2-3; 8 positions agree with TRBD1. Germline values: CDR1 SGHTA, CDR2 FQGTGA. The length of the CDR3 is 14 residues. The trim removed 5 bases at V and 0 bases at J, leaving 1 base unmatched. CDR3 sequence reads: CASSRDRSTDTQYF. CDR3 DNA sequence: TGTGCCAGCAGCCGGGACAGGAGCACAGATACGCAGTATTTT.

This clonotype was recorded at least ten times. The CDR3 protein is CASSYAGTENSPLHF. CDR3 nucleotide sequence: TGTGCCAGCAGCTATGCCGGGACAGAGAATTCACCCCTCCACTTT. The V call is TRBV7-9, the J call TRBJ1-6, with 7 bases matching TRBD1. Germline V gene lookup returns CDR1 SEHNR and CDR2 FQNEAQ (reference sequence). The CDR3 contains 15 residues. With 4 bases clipped from V and 7 bases from J, the junction kept 7 bases outside the gene matches.

V is TRBV20-1 and J is TRBJ2-7; TRBD1 is a possible D gene (5 bases). Germline lookup yields CDR1 DFQATT and CDR2 SNEGSKA (reference sequence). The CDR3 has 14 amino acids. V dropped 0 bases and J dropped 3 bases, with 12 bases sitting between them. CDR3 sequence (DNA): TGCAGTGCTAGAGATCAAGGACAAGTCTACGAGCAGTACTTC. Amino acids: CSARDQGQVYEQYF.

This clonotype showed up just once. The J gene is TRBJ1-6, the V gene TRBV20-1, with D unresolved. The germline V gene encodes CDR1 DFQATT and CDR2 SNEGSKA (reference sequence). With 6 bases removed from V and 0 bases from J, the gap between germline ends came to 15 bases. CDR3 size: 16 residues. The CDR3 bases are TGCAGTGCCTCGGCGCATCGGAGCTCCTATAATTCACCCCTCCACTTT. This codes for CSASAHRSSYNSPLHF.

The J gene is TRBJ2-1, the V gene TRBV4-1, with 12 positions matching TRBD2. The CDR3 is made up of 18 amino acids. Trimming removed 1 base from V and 1 base from J; junction bases left unmatched: 5. Per the germline V gene, CDR1 is MGHRA and CDR2 is YSYEKL. The CDR3 sequence is CASSQGLAGVMSYNEQFF. For the CDR3, the DNA is TGCGCCAGCAGCCAAGGACTAGCGGGAGTAATGTCCTACAATGAGCAGTTCTTC.

This clonotype has more than one count but fewer than ten. The chain links TRBV12-3 or TRBV12-4 to TRBJ1-2, with D maybe TRBD1 (5 bases). CDR3 size: 15 residues. V lost 5 bases to trimming and J lost 1 base, with 14 bases between them. CDR3 in DNA: TGTGCCAGCAGTCCGCACCCTCAGGGTAACTATGGCTACACCTTC. Its protein product is CASSPHPQGNYGYTF.

V usage is TRBV5-1 and J usage is TRBJ1-2; D might be TRBD1 (5 bases). Trimming stripped 0 bases from V and 7 bases from J, with 13 bases between. The CDR3 totals 14 residues. Germline V gives CDR1 SGHRS, CDR2 YFSETQ. DNA of the CDR3: TGCGCCAGCAGCTTGGGGGGCAGATTCTGTGGCTACACCTTC. Its protein is CASSLGGRFCGYTF.

The chain employs TRBV24-1 and TRBJ2-1; tentative D call: TRBD1 (5 bases). Germline V lookup: CDR1 KGHDR, CDR2 SFDVKD. The ends were cut back, 0 bases at V and 8 bases at J, with 16 bases in the middle. The CDR3 loop spans 16 amino acids. CDR3 amino acids: CATSDLGKRGSDEQFF. DNA for the CDR3: TGTGCCACCAGTGATTTGGGGAAAAGGGGATCGGATGAGCAGTTCTTC.

Written as DNA, the CDR3 is TGTGCCAGCAGCCCCGGGAGAGTATCTCCCATATCACCCCTCCACTTT. Protein product: CASSPGRVSPISPLHF. The chain joins TRBV4-2 to TRBJ1-6, with D unresolved. Germline V lookup: CDR1 LGHNA, CDR2 YNFKEQ. Between the trimmed V and J ends, which lost 4 bases and 10 bases, there was a span of 20 bases. The CDR3 consists of 16 residues.

This chain connects TRBV24-1 to TRBJ2-5; D is uncertain. The germline CDR1 and CDR2 sequences are KGHDR and SFDVKD. This CDR3 has 13 amino acids. The V end was cut by 0 bases, the J end by 7 bases, with 8 bases between. CDR3 loop: CATSDLLGRTQYF. Written as DNA, the CDR3 is TGTGCCACCAGTGATTTGCTTGGAAGGACCCAGTACTTC.

The gene calls are TRBV29-1 and TRBJ1-5; 9 bases align to TRBD1. V shed 6 bases and J 4 bases; nucleotides not matched to a gene: 10. Per germline, CDR1 SQVTM and CDR2 ANQGSEA. There are 15 residues in the CDR3. The CDR3 nucleotides are TGCAGCGTCGACCCGGGACAGGGTGGGAATCAGCCCCAGCATTTT. Its protein product is CSVDPGQGGNQPQHF. The full variable domain, rest sourced from reference TRBV29-1 and TRBJ1-5, is SAVISQKPSRDICQRGTSLTIQCQVDSQVTMMFWYRQQPGQSLTLIATANQGSEATYESGFVIDKFPISRPNLTFSTLTVSNMSPEDSSIYLCSVDPGQGGNQPQHFGDGTRLSIL.

There are many counts of this clonotype. The rearrangement uses TRBV20-1 and TRBJ1-2; D perhaps matches TRBD1 (6 bases). Trimming shortened V by 6 bases and J by 4 bases, and 21 bases separated the two germline ends. Germline V lookup: CDR1 DFQATT, CDR2 SNEGSKA (reference sequence). This CDR3 is built from 15 residues. The CDR3 region is CSAKRGQGHLYGYTF. CDR3 DNA: TGCAGTGCCAAACGGGGGCAGGGGCACCTCTATGGCTACACCTTC.

This clonotype showed up many times. This chain uses TRBV20-1 with TRBJ2-1, with 11 bases matching TRBD2. The germline V gene has CDR1 DFQATT and CDR2 SNEGSKA (reference sequence). V dropped 1 base and J dropped 0; count of bases not matched to a gene: 5. The CDR3 length is 17 residues. CDR3 protein: CSARGGSGGGSYNEQFF. In DNA, the CDR3 is TGCAGTGCTAGAGGAGGTAGCGGGGGGGGCTCCTACAATGAGCAGTTCTTC.

In the case of this clonotype: Lacking the conserved final phenylalanine or tryptophan, this CDR3 likely reflects a read error. V and J are TRBV10-3 and TRBJ2-7; TRBD1 agrees at 8 bases. The CDR3 totals 14 residues. CDR1 and CDR2 (germline): ENHRY, SYGVKD. The CDR3 DNA reads as TGCGCCATCAGCGCCGACAGGGGCGCCTACGAGCAGTACCTC. This translates into CAISADRGAYEQYL.

In its sample, this clonotype was seen many times. The V call is TRBV19, the J call TRBJ2-1, with 8 nucleotides matching TRBD1. V gave up 0 bases and J gave up 0 bases; unmatched junction bases: 4. Per germline, CDR1 LNHDA and CDR2 SQIVND (reference sequence). The CDR3 has 17 residues. The CDR3 protein is CASSIDSGGSSYNEQFF. The CDR3 DNA reads as TGTGCCAGTAGTATAGATTCAGGGGGCAGCTCCTACAATGAGCAGTTCTTC.

This chain connects TRBV19 to TRBJ1-6; no clear D gene. Germline CDR1 LNHDA, CDR2 SQIVND (reference sequence). Trimming took off 7 bases at V and 6 bases at J, with 13 bases between the two ends. The CDR3 spans 14 residues. The CDR3 DNA sequence: TGTGCCAGTACCCCAGCCGGGCTTAATTCACCCCTCCACTTT. It yields the protein CASTPAGLNSPLHF.

This clonotype was observed at least ten times. This rearrangement joins TRBV12-3 or TRBV12-4 to TRBJ2-5; 11 bases line up with TRBD1. The CDR3 extends over 18 amino acids. With 5 bases clipped from V and 0 bases from J, the junction kept 11 bases outside the gene matches. The CDR3 sequence is CASSPRTGGIRYQETQYF. The CDR3 DNA reads as TGTGCCAGCAGTCCTCGGACAGGGGGCATCCGATACCAAGAGACCCAGTACTTC.

J is TRBJ1-4 and V is TRBV15; tentative D call: TRBD1 (5 bases). The CDR3 has 17 amino acids. The V gene's germline CDR1 is LNHNV and CDR2 YYDKDF (reference sequence). V shed 3 bases and J shed 8 bases, with 22 bases lying between them. In nucleotides, the CDR3 is TGTGCCACCAGCAGCGCAATCCCAACCGGGGCCAGGGAAAAACTGTTTTTT. Translation gives CATSSAIPTGAREKLFF. Drawing the rest from reference TRBV15 and TRBJ1-4, the complete variable domain is DAMVIQNPRYQVTQFGKPVTLSCSQTLNHNVMYWYQQKSSQAPKLLFHYYDKDFNNEADTPDNFQSRRPNTSFCFLDIRSPGLGDTAMYLCATSSAIPTGAREKLFFGSGTQLSVL.

This clonotype came up once. This chain connects TRBV24-1 to TRBJ1-1, with D maybe TRBD1 (5 bases). The CDR3 contains 12 residues. Germline-derived CDR1 and CDR2 are KGHDR and SFDVKD. The V end was cut by 4 bases, the J end by 5 bases, with 7 bases between. CDR3: CATSDSGTEAFF. CDR3 in DNA: TGTGCCACCAGTGACTCAGGGACTGAAGCTTTCTTT.

The rearrangement links TRBV6-2 or TRBV6-3 to TRBJ2-2; TRBD1 matches at 8 bases. Per the germline V gene, CDR1 is MNHEY and CDR2 is SVGEGT. After removal of 7 bases from V and 5 bases from J, the junction contained 6 bases not matched to a gene. The CDR3 is 14 residues long. CDR3 sequence reads: CASIRQGLTGELFF. In DNA form, the CDR3 reads TGTGCCAGCATCAGACAGGGGTTAACCGGGGAGCTGTTTTTT.

In this sample, this clonotype turned up many times. This chain links TRBV6-1 with TRBJ1-1; 7 bases agree with TRBD1. This CDR3 spans 16 amino acids. V was clipped by 6 bases and J by 6 bases; unmatched bases: 16. Germline V gene sequence: CDR1 MNHNS, CDR2 SASEGT. CDR3 DNA sequence: TGTGCCAGCAGCCGGAAACAGACAGGGAGTACAGCTGAAGCTTTCTTT. Amino acid sequence: CASSRKQTGSTAEAFF.